This T cell receptor beta chain was sequenced for a study of blood T cell repertoires in COVID-19. This table comes from immunoSEQ multiplex PCR, and its TCRdb copy is limited to in-frame clones, with some not included. The data hold about 330,000 clones, with about 87% observed a single time. The V end lost 3 bases, the J end lost 9 bases, and 14 bases lay between the germline ends. The V gene's germline CDR1 is DFQATT and CDR2 SNEGSKA (reference sequence). CDR3 size: 12 residues. Sequenced sample: peripheral blood. This TCR came from a man younger than 40 with COVID-19, enrolled during active disease. The chain recombines TRBV20-1 with TRBJ2-5, with TRBD2 as a possible D gene (6 bases). This CDR3 reads CSASFSWEAQYF. The CDR3 DNA reads TGCAGTGCTAGTTTTTCGTGGGAGGCCCAGTACTTC.